This TCR beta chain was retrieved from a study of shared clonotypes between healthy human individuals. Some clones are missing from TCRdb's copy, which holds only in-frame ones; the method was immunoSEQ multiplex PCR. The sample has some 2.1 million clones; about 94% are singletons. Germline V gene lookup returns CDR1 MDHEN and CDR2 SYDVKM. The CDR3 totals 16 residues. Unmatched junction bases numbered 8, after V lost 6 bases and J lost 1 base. The naive CD8 fraction comprised CD45RO-negative cells positively selected for CCR7 and excluded terminally differentiated effector memory CD45RA+ cells. Sequencing input: naive CD8+ T cells from PBMCs. This rearrangement joins TRBV28 to TRBJ1-1; 10 bases are a match to TRBD1. The receptor was isolated from a man between 18 and 29 years old in good health. Some clones in this sample may be carry-over from other donors' samples. The CDR3 loop is CASRLDRGSGNTEAFF. CDR3 bases: TGTGCCAGCAGGCTGGACAGGGGGTCTGGGAACACTGAAGCTTTCTTT.